The clone carrying this T cell receptor beta chain was recorded many times. The antigen remains unidentified. Specified time point: pre-sensitization, week 0. Stated treatment: therapeutic diphenylcyclopropenone sensitization with weekly scalp DPC. Researchers extracted total RNA from unfractionated whole blood. This specimen comes from a study of human T cells and chemical hapten exposure. Study at large: TCR yields per sample varied mostly from small pooled library volume differences. Study results and limitations: With alopecia, donors may have immune responses unlike healthy people's. After DPC sensitization, TCRs above 1 in 1000 frequency showed no change.

MiXCR, run by TCRdb on the RACE reads, gives a single entry per CDR3 protein. Of under 60,000 distinct CDR3 sequences in the sample, 9.5% to 10% are singletons; the top ten hold 9.5% to 10%. The CDR3 is 12 amino acids. Germline trimming cut 8 bases from V and 6 bases from J; bases unmatched to any gene: 4. Per germline, CDR1 ENHRY and CDR2 SYGVKD. The receptor comes from a woman aged 30 to 39 with alopecia areata. Some clones in this sample may be carry-over from other donors' samples. V is TRBV10-3 and J is TRBJ1-5; TRBD1 matches 7 bases. The sample in question was whole blood, obtained in connection with sensitization to the hapten diphenylcyclopropenone (DPC). The CDR3: CAIGQEGQPQHF. CDR3 nucleotide sequence: TGTGCCATCGGACAGGAGGGTCAGCCCCAGCATTTT.